A selection of T cell receptor beta chains follows, all from one sample in a study of human T cells and chemical hapten exposure. TCRdb called the RACE reads again in MiXCR, with one record for every CDR3 protein. Of about 120,000 distinct CDR3 sequences in the sample, around 10% were seen once. Sequencing used whole blood, obtained in connection with sensitization to the hapten diphenylcyclopropenone (DPC). These receptors were taken from a woman in her 50s with alopecia areata. Some clones in this sample may be carry-over from other donors' samples. The CDR3 runs from the conserved cysteine through the conserved F or W. The order of the fields is J gene, D gene, clone size, V gene, CDR3 protein, CDR3 DNA. D genes are given only for firm matches. Expanded clones are given a class, and other clones once, few, many or no size at all.

J: TRBJ2-7
D: TRBD2
size: few
V: TRBV12-3/TRBV12-4
CDR3: CASSFGGGAYEQYF
DNA: TGTGCCAGCAGTTTCGGCGGGGGGGCCTACGAGCAGTACTTC

J: TRBJ2-5
D: -
size: many
V: TRBV29-1
CDR3: CSVGQGGETQYF
DNA: TGCAGCGTTGGGCAGGGTGGGGAGACCCAGTACTTC

J: TRBJ1-6
D: TRBD1
size: -
V: TRBV7-9
CDR3: CASTSGQGVDNSPLHF
DNA: TGTGCCAGCACATCGGGACAGGGGGTGGATAATTCACCCCTCCACTTT

J: TRBJ2-1
D: -
size: -
V: TRBV20-1
CDR3: CSARDGARSGYNEQFF
DNA: TGCAGTGCTAGAGACGGAGCTCGCTCGGGCTACAATGAGCAGTTCTTC

J: TRBJ1-4
D: -
size: -
V: TRBV2
CDR3: CASSDGEKLFF
DNA: TGTGCCAGCAGTGATGGTGAAAAACTGTTTTTT

J: TRBJ2-7
D: -
size: -
V: TRBV2
CDR3: CASSTSPAYEQYF
DNA: TGTGCCAGCAGCACGTCACCAGCCTACGAGCAGTACTTC

J: TRBJ1-1
D: -
size: -
V: TRBV6-1
CDR3: CASTERVTEAFF
DNA: TGTGCCAGCACCGAGCGGGTCACTGAAGCTTTCTTT

J: TRBJ2-1
D: -
size: few
V: TRBV4-1
CDR3: CASSQGQAAGDEQFF
DNA: TGCGCCAGCAGCCAAGGACAGGCCGCGGGGGATGAGCAGTTCTTC

J: TRBJ1-1
D: -
size: few
V: TRBV2
CDR3: CASSPRGEAFF
DNA: TGTGCCAGCTCCCCCCGGGGTGAAGCTTTCTTT

J: TRBJ2-3
D: -
size: few
V: TRBV29-1
CDR3: CSAERKFSSTDTQYF
DNA: TGCAGCGCCGAACGGAAGTTTTCTAGCACAGATACGCAGTATTTT

J: TRBJ2-3
D: TRBD1
size: -
V: TRBV6-6
CDR3: CASSTGTGVTDTQYF
DNA: TGTGCCAGCAGCACCGGGACAGGGGTTACAGATACGCAGTATTTT

J: TRBJ2-3
D: TRBD1
size: -
V: TRBV7-9
CDR3: CASSPGTGGPDTQYF
DNA: TGTGCCAGCAGCCCCGGGACAGGGGGCCCAGATACGCAGTATTTT

J: TRBJ2-3
D: TRBD2
size: -
V: TRBV6-2/TRBV6-3
CDR3: CASSSHETSGVTDTQYF
DNA: TGTGCCAGCAGTTCCCACGAGACTAGCGGGGTCACAGATACGCAGTATTTT

J: TRBJ1-6
D: -
size: -
V: TRBV9
CDR3: CASSVEQGGYSPLHF
DNA: TGTGCCAGCAGCGTAGAGCAGGGCGGATATTCACCCCTCCACTTT

J: TRBJ1-1
D: -
size: -
V: TRBV7-9
CDR3: CASSSLSRGENTEAFF
DNA: TGTGCCAGCAGCTCTCTCTCCCGGGGAGAGAACACTGAAGCTTTCTTT

J: TRBJ2-1
D: TRBD2
size: few
V: TRBV4-2
CDR3: CASSLRTSGAYNEQFF
DNA: TGTGCCAGCAGCCTCCGGACTAGCGGGGCCTACAATGAGCAGTTCTTC

J: TRBJ2-3
D: -
size: few
V: TRBV24-1
CDR3: CATGGTGTDTQYF
DNA: TGTGCCACCGGAGGAACAGGCACAGATACGCAGTATTTT

J: TRBJ2-3
D: -
size: few
V: TRBV5-1
CDR3: CASSFRQDGTSTDTQYF
DNA: TGCGCCAGCAGCTTTCGTCAGGACGGGACGAGCACAGATACGCAGTATTTT

J: TRBJ2-1
D: -
size: -
V: TRBV29-1
CDR3: CSVEAQIYNEQFF
DNA: TGCAGCGTTGAAGCTCAGATTTACAATGAGCAGTTCTTC

J: TRBJ2-1
D: -
size: many
V: TRBV7-9
CDR3: CASSSYREYEQFF
DNA: TGTGCCAGCAGCTCCTACAGGGAGTATGAGCAGTTCTTC

J: TRBJ1-6
D: TRBD1
size: many
V: TRBV27
CDR3: CASNGQGPNSPLHF
DNA: TGTGCCAGCAACGGACAGGGGCCCAATTCACCCCTCCACTTT

J: TRBJ1-5
D: -
size: once
V: TRBV18
CDR3: CASSPPSSNQPQHF
DNA: TGTGCCAGCTCACCACCAAGCAGCAATCAGCCCCAGCATTTT

J: TRBJ2-7
D: -
size: few
V: TRBV30
CDR3: CAWTESVGAYEQYF
DNA: TGTGCCTGGACTGAATCTGTGGGTGCTTACGAGCAGTACTTC

J: TRBJ1-5
D: -
size: few
V: TRBV2
CDR3: CASRAGFGVRQPQHF
DNA: TGTGCCAGCAGAGCAGGGTTTGGGGTGAGGCAGCCCCAGCATTTT

J: TRBJ2-3
D: -
size: many
V: TRBV11-3
CDR3: CASSFGGSTDTQYF
DNA: TGTGCCAGCAGCTTTGGAGGGAGCACAGATACGCAGTATTTT

J: TRBJ2-7
D: TRBD1
size: -
V: TRBV5-4
CDR3: CASSLAGGSSYEQYF
DNA: TGTGCCAGCAGCTTGGCAGGGGGAAGCTCCTACGAGCAGTACTTC

J: TRBJ2-7
D: -
size: many
V: TRBV12-3/TRBV12-4
CDR3: CASRRTTREQYF
DNA: TGTGCCAGCAGGAGGACGACCAGGGAGCAGTACTTC

J: TRBJ1-5
D: -
size: -
V: TRBV11-3
CDR3: CASSSRSSNQPQHF
DNA: TGTGCCAGCAGCTCCCGTTCCAGCAATCAGCCCCAGCATTTT

J: TRBJ1-1
D: -
size: -
V: TRBV7-2
CDR3: CASSLGFNEAFF
DNA: TGTGCCAGCAGCTTAGGTTTCAATGAAGCTTTCTTT

J: TRBJ1-2
D: -
size: -
V: TRBV12-3/TRBV12-4
CDR3: CASSLHQGRNWGYTF
DNA: TGTGCCAGCAGTTTACACCAGGGGCGGAATTGGGGCTACACCTTC

J: TRBJ2-2
D: -
size: -
V: TRBV27
CDR3: CASSLRGPGELFF
DNA: TGTGCCAGCAGTTTAAGGGGTCCCGGGGAGCTGTTTTTT

J: TRBJ1-4
D: TRBD1
size: few
V: TRBV3-1
CDR3: CASSQAGQGYEKLFF
DNA: TGTGCCAGCAGCCAAGCGGGACAGGGATACGAAAAACTGTTTTTT

J: TRBJ2-1
D: TRBD2
size: few
V: TRBV12-3/TRBV12-4
CDR3: CASSTSGKRNEQFF
DNA: TGTGCCAGCAGTACTAGCGGGAAAAGGAATGAGCAGTTCTTC

J: TRBJ2-3
D: -
size: few
V: TRBV7-2
CDR3: CASSLVLAADTQYF
DNA: TGTGCCAGCAGCTTAGTACTAGCTGCAGATACGCAGTATTTT

J: TRBJ2-3
D: -
size: many
V: TRBV20-1
CDR3: CSARDPWSSTDTQYF
DNA: TGCAGTGCTAGAGATCCATGGTCTAGCACAGATACGCAGTATTTT

J: TRBJ1-2
D: -
size: -
V: TRBV20-1
CDR3: CSALSLSLTGYTF
DNA: TGCAGTGCACTGTCCCTATCCCTGACTGGCTACACCTTC

J: TRBJ2-3
D: -
size: few
V: TRBV27
CDR3: CASSLSVPSTDTQYF
DNA: TGTGCCAGCAGTTTATCGGTCCCTTCCACAGATACGCAGTATTTT